This record looks at one T cell receptor (beta chain) sequence and its context. Its antigen is as yet unknown. The data are from a study of CD8 T cells in Susac syndrome. Findings of the study overall: The relatively small number of individuals in the TCR sequencing and HLA analysis was acknowledged by the study.

CD8+ and CD4+ T cells from blood underwent TCR beta sequencing. The CD8+ and CD4+ T cells were negatively isolated, with the TEMRA cells enriched by FACS. cDNA came from approximately 0.5 to 1 ug RNA primed by random hexamers. The authors amplified TCR beta CDR3 across 54 Vbeta and 13 Jbeta using immunoSEQ multiplex PCR. MiXCR, run by TCRdb on the immunoSEQ multiplex PCR reads, gives a single entry per CDR3 protein. Here the sample spans approximately 160,000 distinct CDR3 sequences, just over 90% being singletons. Germline V gene data show CDR1 as SQVTM and CDR2 as ANQGSEA. The CDR3 totals 11 residues. V was pared by 7 bases and J by 1 base, with 7 bases between.

The chain carries TRBV29-1 and TRBJ2-5; the D gene is possibly TRBD2 (6 bases). The receptor comes from a human donor in good health. The sequencing input was CD4+ T cells from PBMCs. The DNA of the CDR3 is TGCAGCGGGAGGGTCCAAGAGACCCAGTACTTC. As protein: CSGRVQETQYF.